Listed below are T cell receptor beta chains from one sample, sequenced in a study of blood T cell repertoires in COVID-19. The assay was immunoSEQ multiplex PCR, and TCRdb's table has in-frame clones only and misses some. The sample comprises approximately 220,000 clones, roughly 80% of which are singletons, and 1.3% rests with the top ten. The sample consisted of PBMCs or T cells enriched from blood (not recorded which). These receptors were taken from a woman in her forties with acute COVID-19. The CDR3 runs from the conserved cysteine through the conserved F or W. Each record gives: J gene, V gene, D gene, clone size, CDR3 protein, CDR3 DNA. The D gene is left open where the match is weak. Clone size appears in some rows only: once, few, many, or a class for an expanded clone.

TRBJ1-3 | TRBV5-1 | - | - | CASSLGQVGPGNTIYF | TGCGCCAGCAGCTTGGGACAGGTTGGGCCCGGAAACACCATATATTTT
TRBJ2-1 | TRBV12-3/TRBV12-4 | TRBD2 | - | CASSPRTSGGPFF | TGTGCCAGCAGTCCTCGGACTAGCGGGGGCCCGTTCTTC
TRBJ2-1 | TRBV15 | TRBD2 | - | CATSRLKGASGSNEQFF | TGTGCCACCAGCAGACTAAAGGGGGCTAGCGGGAGTAATGAGCAGTTCTTC
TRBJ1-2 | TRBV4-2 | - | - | CASSQAANYGYTF | TGTGCCAGCAGCCAAGCAGCTAACTATGGCTACACCTTC
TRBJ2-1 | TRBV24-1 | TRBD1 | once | CATSDPRWAGGNEQFF | TGTGCCACCAGTGATCCACGGTGGGCAGGGGGCAATGAGCAGTTCTTC
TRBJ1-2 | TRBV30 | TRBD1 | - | CAWTGTASYNYGYTF | TGTGCCTGGACCGGGACAGCCTCTTACAACTATGGCTACACCTTC
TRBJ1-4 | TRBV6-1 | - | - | CASSEVGSSNEKLFF | TGTGCCAGCAGTGAAGTTGGGAGCTCTAATGAAAAACTGTTTTTT
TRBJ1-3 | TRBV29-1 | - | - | CSVDGTSGNTIYF | TGCAGCGTTGATGGGACAAGCGGAAACACCATATATTTT
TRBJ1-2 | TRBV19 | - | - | CASSIEVGNYGYTF | TGTGCCAGTAGTATTGAGGTCGGGAACTATGGCTACACCTTC
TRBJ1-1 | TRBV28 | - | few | CASSLGQVGEAFF | TGTGCCAGCAGTTTGGGTCAGGTCGGTGAAGCTTTCTTT
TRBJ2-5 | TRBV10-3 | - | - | CAISESGESGQTQYF | TGTGCCATCAGTGAGTCAGGAGAAAGCGGACAGACCCAGTACTTC
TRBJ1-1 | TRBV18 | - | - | CASSPRPQGEGAEAFF | TGTGCCAGCTCACCACGTCCACAAGGGGAAGGCGCTGAAGCTTTCTTT
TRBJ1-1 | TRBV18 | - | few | CASATGNTEAFF | TGTGCCAGCGCGACAGGGAACACTGAAGCTTTCTTT
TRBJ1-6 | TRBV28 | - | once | CASSSPGANSPLHF | TGTGCCAGCAGTTCTCCAGGGGCGAATTCACCCCTCCACTTT
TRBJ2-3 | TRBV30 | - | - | CAWSSFVTSTDTQYF | TGTGCCTGGAGCTCGTTTGTAACTAGCACAGATACGCAGTATTTT
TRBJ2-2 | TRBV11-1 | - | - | CASRKTGPGELFF | TGTGCCAGCAGAAAAACAGGGCCCGGGGAGCTGTTTTTT
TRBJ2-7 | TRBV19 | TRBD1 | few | CASSQDRGKAYEQYF | TGTGCCAGTAGTCAGGACAGGGGGAAGGCCTACGAGCAGTACTTC
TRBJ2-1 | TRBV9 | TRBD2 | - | CASSSSGSSYNEQFF | TGTGCCAGCAGCTCTAGCGGGAGCTCATACAATGAGCAGTTCTTC
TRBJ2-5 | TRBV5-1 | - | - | CASSSASTQETQYF | TGCGCCAGCAGCTCGGCGTCGACACAAGAGACCCAGTACTTC